The 26 T cell receptor beta chains given below trace back to one sample, sequenced in a study of T cell responses to AZD1222 COVID-19 vaccine. The table came from immunoSEQ multiplex PCR; TCRdb's copy has only in-frame clones and leaves some out. The sample yields roughly 100,000 clones, around nine tenths seen once. This specimen was peripheral blood, taken 28 days after the second AZD1222 dose. These receptors originate from an adult who received the AZD1222 COVID-19 vaccine.

The chain links TRBV6-4 to TRBJ1-5, with D perhaps TRBD1 (5 bases). The V gene's germline CDR1 is MRHNA and CDR2 SNTAGT. V lost 6 bases and J 4 bases, leaving 16 bases between the germline ends. The CDR3 covers 15 residues. The CDR3 coding sequence is TGTGCCAGCAGCCCTTTCCAGGGTGCAAATCAGCCCCAGCATTTT. It specifies CASSPFQGANQPQHF.

The chain combines TRBV5-1 with TRBJ2-5; TRBD1 agrees at 8 bases. The trim removed 4 bases at V and 2 bases at J, leaving 4 bases unmatched. The CDR3 is made up of 14 amino acids. Germline V gives CDR1 SGHRS, CDR2 YFSETQ. CDR3 coding DNA: TGCGCCAGCAGCGACTGGGACAGGCAAGAGACCCAGTACTTC. Translated, it gives CASSDWDRQETQYF.

The chain has TRBV7-9 and TRBJ2-1; 11 bases fit TRBD2. Looked up from germline, CDR1 is SEHNR and CDR2 is FQNEAQ (reference sequence). CDR3 length equals 15 residues. Germline trimming cut 5 bases from V and 3 bases from J; bases unmatched to any gene: 3. CDR3 nucleotide sequence: TGTGCCAGCAGCCCCCTAGCGGGAGGCTACAATGAGCAGTTCTTC. It encodes CASSPLAGGYNEQFF.

The chain recombines TRBV14 with TRBJ2-1; 10 bases align to TRBD1. With 4 bases clipped from V and 9 bases from J, the junction kept 6 bases outside the gene matches. CDR1 and CDR2 (germline): SGHDN, FVKESK. This CDR3 is 14 amino acids long. CDR3 nucleotide sequence: TGTGCCAGCAGCCGTGGGACAGGGGTTAGTGAGCAGTTCTTC. Amino acid sequence: CASSRGTGVSEQFF.

The rearrangement joins TRBV11-3 to TRBJ2-1; D is perhaps TRBD1 or TRBD2 (5 bases each). The V gene lost 5 bases and the J gene lost 9 bases, with 17 bases spanning the gap. The CDR3 extends over 14 amino acids. Germline V gene sequence: CDR1 SGHNT, CDR2 YENEEA. This CDR3 reads CASSTGAYFGEQFF. As DNA, the CDR3 is TGTGCCAGCAGCACCGGGGCCTATTTCGGTGAGCAGTTCTTC.

The V and J genes are TRBV19 and TRBJ2-1; 8 nucleotides line up with TRBD2. Germline V lookup: CDR1 LNHDA, CDR2 SQIVND (reference sequence). The CDR3 runs 15 residues. With 3 bases clipped from V and 4 bases from J, the junction kept 5 bases outside the gene matches. CDR3 amino acids: CASSMGAGVYNEQFF. CDR3 nucleotide sequence: TGTGCCAGTAGTATGGGAGCGGGAGTTTACAATGAGCAGTTCTTC.

The chain combines TRBV6-1 with TRBJ2-5; D gene ambiguous. The CDR3 is made up of 14 amino acids. With 0 bases removed from V and 9 bases from J, the gap between germline ends came to 14 bases. The V gene's germline CDR1 is MNHNS and CDR2 SASEGT. The DNA for the CDR3 is TGTGCCAGCAGTGAAGCATCCCACCCCTTGGCCCAGTACTTC. Translation: CASSEASHPLAQYF.

The chain carries TRBV2 and TRBJ2-1; 11 bases fit TRBD2. Germline assignment: CDR1 SNHLY and CDR2 FYNNEI. V shed 5 bases and J 5 bases; nucleotides not matched to a gene: 5. This CDR3 has 15 amino acids. The CDR3 DNA sequence: TGTGCCAGCAGTTTTTCGGGACTAGCGGACAATGAGCAGTTCTTC. It codes for CASSFSGLADNEQFF.

This rearrangement joins TRBV6-5 to TRBJ2-7; D possibly corresponds to TRBD1 (5 bases). The CDR3 has 16 residues. The germline CDR1 and CDR2 sequences are MNHEY and SVGAGI. V lost 2 bases and J lost 2, with 16 bases in between. CDR3 DNA sequence: TGTGCCAGCAGTTACCTCCCGGGCCCAGGGCCCTACGAGCAGTACTTC. Its translation is CASSYLPGPGPYEQYF.

V gene TRBV6-5 combines with J gene TRBJ1-1; D ambiguous. Trimming stripped 7 bases from V and 0 bases from J, with 9 bases between. This CDR3 is 13 amino acids long. Per the germline V gene, CDR1 is MNHEY and CDR2 is SVGAGI. The CDR3 bases are TGTGCCAGCAACCTAAACATGAACACTGAAGCTTTCTTT. Its translation is CASNLNMNTEAFF.

The chain carries TRBV12-3 or TRBV12-4 and TRBJ1-1; D not resolved. Between the trimmed V and J ends, which lost 2 bases and 0 bases, there was a span of 4 bases. This CDR3 is 13 amino acids long. CDR3 in DNA: TGTGCCAGCAGTTTACAAGTGAACACTGAAGCTTTCTTT. Its protein is CASSLQVNTEAFF.

The V call is TRBV19, the J call TRBJ1-2, with unresolved D. The CDR3 totals 12 residues. Germline CDR1 LNHDA, CDR2 SQIVND (reference sequence). Trimming shortened V by 6 bases and J by 8 bases, and 13 bases separated the two germline ends. CDR3: CASSPLGNGYTF. The CDR3 DNA reads as TGTGCCAGTAGCCCCTTGGGGAACGGCTACACCTTC. The full variable domain, with the rest looked up from reference TRBV19 and TRBJ1-2, is DGGITQSPKYLFRKEGQNVTLSCEQNLNHDAMYWYRQDPGQGLRLIYYSQIVNDFQKGDIAEGYSVSREKKESFPLTVTSAQKNPTAFYLCASSPLGNGYTFGSGTRLTVV.

The rearrangement joins TRBV10-2 to TRBJ1-4; D remains ambiguous. CDR3 length: 14 residues. V shed 4 bases and J shed 7 bases, with 13 bases lying between them. In germline, CDR1 is WSHSY, CDR2 SAAADI. The CDR3 DNA reads TGCGCCAGCAGTGTAAACCCATCGAGTGAAAAACTGTTTTTT. Encoded protein: CASSVNPSSEKLFF.

The chain employs TRBV27 and TRBJ2-3; D remains ambiguous. Trimming took off 9 bases at V and 1 base at J, with 2 bases between the two ends. Germline V gene data show CDR1 as MNHEY and CDR2 as SMNVEV (reference sequence). This CDR3 has 10 residues. The CDR3 DNA reads TGTGCCAGGTGCACAGATACGCAGTATTTT. Its protein product is CARCTDTQYF.

The chain uses TRBV11-2 and TRBJ2-6, with 8 bases matching TRBD1. The CDR3 runs to 16 residues. V shed 3 bases and J 2 bases; nucleotides not matched to a gene: 3. Germline CDR1 SGHAT, CDR2 FQNNGV. CDR3 sequence (DNA): TGTGCCAGCAGCTTCACAGGGGGTACTGGGGCCAACGTCCTGACTTTC. Protein sequence: CASSFTGGTGANVLTF.

V usage is TRBV5-1 and J usage is TRBJ2-7; 13 bases fit TRBD2. CDR1 is SGHRS and CDR2 is YFSETQ in the germline V gene. CDR3 length: 15 residues. Trimming at V came to 5 bases and at J to 2 bases, leaving 4 bases not matched to a gene. The CDR3 region has the DNA TGCGCCAGCAGATTCGGACTAGCGGGGGCCTACGAGCAGTACTTC. Translation: CASRFGLAGAYEQYF.

The chain employs TRBV29-1 and TRBJ1-3, with D possibly being TRBD1 (6 bases). Germline CDR1 SQVTM, CDR2 ANQGSEA. This CDR3 comprises 13 residues. Trimming shortened V by 4 bases and J by 4 bases, and 11 bases separated the two germline ends. The CDR3 here is CSVVRGLGNTIYF. The CDR3 nucleotides are TGCAGCGTTGTTAGGGGGTTAGGAAACACCATATATTTT.

This chain connects TRBV7-9 to TRBJ1-2; the D is unclear. Per germline, CDR1 SEHNR and CDR2 FQNEAQ (reference sequence). Trimming stripped 5 bases from V and 13 bases from J, with 20 bases between. The CDR3 is 13 amino acids. CDR3 amino acids: CASSPAGRHYITF. As DNA, the CDR3 is TGTGCCAGCAGCCCAGCCGGGCGACATTATATCACCTTC.

The rearrangement joins TRBV28 to TRBJ2-7; 7 nucleotides agree with TRBD2. Germline CDR1 reads MDHEN; CDR2 reads SYDVKM. The CDR3 consists of 13 residues. With V trimmed by 6 bases and J by 6 bases, 8 bases remained unmatched. CDR3 loop: CASRSGGRGEQYF. CDR3 DNA sequence: TGTGCCAGCAGGTCGGGCGGGAGAGGCGAGCAGTACTTC.

The chain couples TRBV5-1 to TRBJ1-2; maybe TRBD1 (5 bases). Trimming took 0 bases from V and 3 from J, leaving 6 bases between them. Per the germline V gene, CDR1 is SGHRS and CDR2 is YFSETQ. The CDR3 length is 13 residues. The CDR3 sequence is CASSLEGDYGYTF. As DNA, the CDR3 is TGCGCCAGCAGCTTGGAAGGGGACTATGGCTACACCTTC.

The chain employs TRBV7-9 and TRBJ1-4, with D unresolved. This CDR3 spans 12 amino acids. Germline V gives CDR1 SEHNR, CDR2 FQNEAQ (reference sequence). Trimming stripped 4 bases from V and 4 bases from J, with 4 bases between. CDR3 sequence (DNA): TGTGCCAGCAGCTCGAATAATGAAAAACTGTTTTTT. It translates to CASSSNNEKLFF. Filled out from reference TRBV7-9 and TRBJ1-4, the complete variable domain reads DTGVSQNPRHKITKRGQNVTFRCDPISEHNRLYWYRQTLGQGPEFLTYFQNEAQLEKSRLLSDRFSAERPKGSFSTLEIQRTEQGDSAMYLCASSSNNEKLFFGSGTQLSVL.

This chain links TRBV7-2 with TRBJ2-2; 13 bases line up with TRBD2. There are 16 residues in the CDR3. With V trimmed by 5 bases and J by 2 bases, 2 bases remained unmatched. Germline V gene sequence: CDR1 SGHTA, CDR2 FQGNSA. The CDR3 is CASSRTSGGNTGELFF. The CDR3 DNA sequence: TGTGCCAGCAGCCGGACTAGCGGGGGTAACACCGGGGAGCTGTTTTTT.

This clone showed up just once. The chain links TRBV6-1 to TRBJ2-2; 10 bases are shared with TRBD1. CDR1 is MNHNS, CDR2 SASEGT, per germline. CDR3 size: 16 residues. V gave up 2 bases and J gave up 6 bases; unmatched junction bases: 6. CDR3 coding DNA: TGTGCCAGCAGTGAACCGGGACAGGGGATCGCCGGGGAGCTGTTTTTT. This translates into CASSEPGQGIAGELFF.

The V call is TRBV6-5, the J call TRBJ1-2; tentatively, D is TRBD1 (5 bases). This CDR3 is built from 14 residues. The germline V gene has CDR1 MNHEY and CDR2 SVGAGI. The ends were cut back, 5 bases at V and 4 bases at J, with 14 bases in the middle. The CDR3 sequence: CASSPLGQGYGYTF. The DNA of the CDR3 is TGTGCCAGCAGTCCTCTGGGGCAGGGCTATGGCTACACCTTC.

The chain employs TRBV10-1 and TRBJ1-1; D gene unclear. The germline gives CDR1 WNHNN, CDR2 SYGVQD (reference sequence). This CDR3 has 14 residues. The germline V and J ends were trimmed by 3 bases and 6 bases, with 14 bases remaining between them. CDR3: CASSDRNRLAEAFF. For the CDR3, the DNA is TGCGCCAGCAGTGATAGGAACCGGTTGGCTGAAGCTTTCTTT.

The chain employs TRBV5-3 and TRBJ2-7; possibly TRBD2 for D (5 bases). TRBV5-3 is identified as an open reading frame with a role that is uncertain. CDR3 length: 14 residues. V lost 0 bases to trimming and J lost 0 bases, with 7 bases between them. CDR3 sequence reads: CARSLGTHSYEQYF. The CDR3, as DNA: TGTGCCAGAAGCTTGGGGACTCACTCCTACGAGCAGTACTTC.